Given below is one T cell receptor (beta chain) in context. The sample originates from a study of sequential checkpoint blockade in melanoma. Treatment denoted: randomized to nivolumab then ipilimumab (arm A) or the reverse (arm B). DNA-damaging chemotherapy had not been given to any patient beforehand. Data came from immunoSEQ multiplex PCR; TCRdb stores just in-frame clones and leaves some out. The table records some 13,000 clones, around 73% of them present only once. Trimming cost V 3 bases and J 5 bases, with 16 bases left between them. The CDR3 contains 15 residues. Germline CDR1 and CDR2: MDHEN and SYDVKM.

This specimen was CD8+ T cells sorted from blood (inferred from file names), taken from a patient given nivolumab and ipilimumab in sequence. The chain couples TRBV28 to TRBJ1-1, with D perhaps matching TRBD1 (5 bases). The clonotype originates from a human donor with melanoma. For the CDR3, the DNA is TGTGCCAGCAGTTTGTTCATGGGGGGAGGGACTGAAGCTTTCTTT. Residues: CASSLFMGGGTEAFF.